This TCR beta chain was sequenced for a study of beta chain features in type 1 diabetes. The study, taken as a whole, reports: Healthy donors had naive, central memory and Treg TCRB repertoires that appeared less similar than those seen among patients.

Sequenced material consisted of expressed TCRB transcripts (all of the isolated RNA was reverse transcribed). Libraries were prepared by immunoSEQ multiplex PCR; TCRdb keeps only in-frame clonotypes and omits some of them. The table records some 240,000 clones, about a tenth of them present only once. The CDR3 is 15 residues long. Germline values: CDR1 SGHVS, CDR2 FQNEAQ. Losses at the gene ends were 1 base for V and 9 bases for J; bases not matched to a gene: 9. This clone has just a few counts. Its antigen remains unidentified. Each sorted population was over 95% pure. The chain carries TRBV7-8 and TRBJ2-4; 7 bases fit TRBD2. This clonotype originated in a man between 18 and 35 years old in good health. Sequenced sample: central memory CD4+ T cells from blood. CDR3 residues: CASSLVRGGVGIQYF. CDR3 sequence (DNA): TGTGCCAGCAGCTTAGTAAGGGGAGGGGTTGGCATTCAGTACTTC.